A selection of T cell receptor beta chains follows, all from one sample in a study of blood T cells in healthy people across ages. A single record per CDR3 protein comes from TCRdb applying MiXCR to the 5' RACE reads. The sample has about 1 million distinct CDR3 sequences, around 25% seen once. These data are also associated with another study on T cells of mothers and their children.

The source material was blood. The receptors were sampled from a girl aged 2-15 years in good health. CDR3s leave out the opening cysteine and the closing phenylalanine or tryptophan. A row's size may be missing; if present it is once, few, many or a size class.

>-|TRBV5-6|TRBJ2-7
ASSLGYRSYEQY
>-|TRBV4-1|TRBJ2-1
ASSATSGNEQF
>-|TRBV20-1|TRBJ2-7
SAGAPNYEQY
>-|TRBV20-1|-
SAKTSGSWDEQF
>few|TRBV11-1|TRBJ2-5
ASLNAHSGGQETQY
>-|TRBV5-1|TRBJ2-3
ASSLERETDTQY
>-|TRBV5-1|TRBJ1-1
ASSLDGTNTEAF
>few|TRBV20-1|TRBJ2-1
SARVSGGAINEQF
>-|TRBV7-2|TRBJ1-5
ASSPHGTWGQPQH
>few|TRBV29-1|TRBJ2-2
SGLSTGELF
>-|TRBV6-5|TRBJ1-5
ASSYYGDGNQPQH
>-|TRBV27|-
ASSLETGVGYNEQF
>-|TRBV6-2/TRBV6-3|-
ASSADPGQGIYEQY
>-|TRBV6-1|TRBJ2-2
ASSDPPGNTGELF
>-|TRBV14|-
ASSQGVFRDISYEQY
>many|TRBV24-1|TRBJ2-6
ATSGGDKPSGANVLT
>-|TRBV20-1|TRBJ2-3
SASTGLAGGTDTQY
>-|TRBV10-3|TRBJ1-4
ASSGGDEKLF
>-|TRBV13|TRBJ2-1
ASSLGIRDRGFNEQF